The next 18 T cell receptor beta chains were all read from a single sample in a study of tumor-infiltrating lymphocytes in primary liver carcinoma. Blood RNA came from unsorted whole blood; germline DNA was also extracted. A primer in the constant region served to generate TCR beta cDNA from roughly 520 ng of total RNA. What produced the TCR beta libraries was three nested multiplex PCR rounds using slightly modified ARM-PCR. TRBV1-TRBV30 forward primers and a C-beta reverse primer were used in the first two PCR rounds, which each ran for 9 to 10 cycles. TCRdb analysed the multiplex PCR reads with MiXCR anew, one entry per CDR3 protein. This table holds approximately 310,000 distinct CDR3 sequences, about 60% found once. Material for sequencing was peripheral blood. The receptors were sampled from a man between 35 and 55 years old with primary liver carcinoma and hepatitis B virus infection.

This clonotype was picked up a small number of times. The V and J genes are TRBV28 and TRBJ2-3, with 12 bases identical to TRBD2. Germline-derived CDR1 and CDR2 are MDHEN and SYDVKM. V was pared by 6 bases and J by 6 bases, with 4 bases of the junction left unmatched. The CDR3 has 14 amino acids. The CDR3 DNA follows: TGTGCCAGCAGCGGACTAGCGGGGAGGGATACGCAGTATTTT. Translating it yields CASSGLAGRDTQYF.

This clonotype came up once. V and J are TRBV7-9 and TRBJ2-1, with D possibly being TRBD1 or TRBD2 (7 bases each). The CDR3 is 16 amino acids. CDR1 and CDR2 (germline): SEHNR, FQNEAQ (reference sequence). V gave up 4 bases and J gave up 4 bases, with 17 bases separating them. The CDR3: CASSSQGGSSYNEQFF. CDR3 sequence (DNA): TGTGCCAGCAGCTCCCAGGGGGGGAGCTCATACAATGAGCAGTTCTTC.

In this sample, this clonotype turned up many times. This sequence joins TRBV4-3 and TRBJ1-1; D unresolved. V lost 1 base and J lost 3, with 6 bases in between. The CDR3 runs to 13 residues. Germline values: CDR1 LGHNA, CDR2 YSLEER. The CDR3 region is CASSQGPDTEAFF. The DNA of the CDR3 is TGCGCCAGCAGCCAAGGGCCGGACACTGAAGCTTTCTTT.

This clonotype was recorded a few times. This chain uses TRBV1 with TRBJ2-7. TRBV1 corresponds to a pseudogene. CDR3 length: 14 residues. In DNA, the CDR3 is TGCACCAGCAGACAAGGGGTTTACCCGAACGAGCAGTACTTC. It is translated as CTSRQGVYPNEQYF.

The chain recombines TRBV15 with TRBJ1-5; D remains unclear. This CDR3 has 12 amino acids. Germline V gene lookup returns CDR1 LNHNV and CDR2 YYDKDF (reference sequence). V dropped 1 base and J dropped 7 bases, with 5 bases sitting between them. CDR3: CATSRVGQPQHF. The DNA for the CDR3 is TGTGCCACCAGCAGAGTGGGGCAGCCCCAGCATTTT. The full variable domain, rest sourced from reference TRBV15 and TRBJ1-5, is DAMVIQNPRYQVTQFGKPVTLSCSQTLNHNVMYWYQQKSSQAPKLLFHYYDKDFNNEADTPDNFQSRRPNTSFCFLDIRSPGLGDTAMYLCATSRVGQPQHFGDGTRLSIL.

This chain connects TRBV12-3 or TRBV12-4 to TRBJ1-5; weak D call: TRBD1 (5 bases). V lost 2 bases, J lost 0 bases, and 17 bases lay in between. This CDR3 has 18 amino acids. The CDR3: CASSLQAGTVYSNQPQHF. CDR3 nucleotide sequence: TGTGCCAGCAGTTTACAGGCAGGGACCGTTTATAGCAATCAGCCCCAGCATTTT.

On this clonotype: Without the conserved terminal phenylalanine or tryptophan, this CDR3 likely stems from a read error. The chain carries TRBV6-2 or TRBV6-3 and TRBJ2-6; possible D gene TRBD2, 6 bases. The CDR3 runs to 15 residues. The V gene's germline CDR1 is MNHEY and CDR2 SVGEGT. Here the CDR3 DNA reads TGTGCCAGCTGTTACTGGGGGGCTGGGGCCAACGTCCTGACTATC. Translated, it gives CASCYWGAGANVLTI.

V and J are TRBV29-1 and TRBJ2-7, with D possibly being TRBD2 (6 bases). The CDR3 has 13 amino acids. The V gene's germline CDR1 is SQVTM and CDR2 ANQGSEA. This chain's CDR3 is CSVPGRGIGKQYF. As DNA, the CDR3 is TGCAGTGTCCCGGGACGGGGGATCGGAAAGCAGTACTTC.

As for this clonotype: At one end, the junction sequence differs from germline, possibly due to a read error. This chain links TRBV11-2 with TRBJ2-3, with a weak D call TRBD2 (6 bases). This CDR3 is 14 amino acids long. Germline CDR1 SGHAT, CDR2 FQNNGV. The chain's CDR3 is CVSSRDFDTDTRYF. CDR3 coding DNA: TGTGTCAGCAGCCGGGACTTTGACACAGATACGCGGTATTTT.

The chain carries TRBV4-3 and TRBJ1-2; D is uncertain. The CDR3 covers 14 residues. The ends were cut back, 3 bases at V and 4 bases at J, with 12 bases in the middle. Germline V gene data show CDR1 as LGHNA and CDR2 as YSLEER. The CDR3 DNA reads TGCGCCAGCAGCCATGCCACAGCTGGCTATGGCTACACCTTC. Protein product: CASSHATAGYGYTF.

Of note for this clonotype: This sequence may be a read error, since a much larger clone differs from it by one base. The J gene is TRBJ2-3, the V gene TRBV12-3 or TRBV12-4, with D perhaps TRBD1 (5 bases). The CDR3 has 13 residues. V dropped 11 bases and J dropped 2 bases, with 14 bases sitting between them. For the CDR3, the DNA is TGTGCCGCCGGACACGCCAACACAGATACGCAGTATTTT. It codes for CAAGHANTDTQYF.

Ten or more counts support this clonotype. The chain recombines TRBV14 with TRBJ2-1; unclear D gene. V was clipped by 0 bases and J by 11 bases, with 11 bases between them. Germline loops: CDR1 SGHDN, CDR2 FVKESK. This CDR3 has 13 residues. The CDR3 DNA follows: TGTGCCAGCAGCCAAGAGAGATTGTCGAAGCAGTTCTTC. As protein: CASSQERLSKQFF.

The CDR3: CAWSGGSGSANSPLHF. In nucleotides, the CDR3 is TGTGCCTGGAGTGGAGGTTCGGGATCGGCTAATTCACCCCTCCACTTT. V is TRBV30 and J is TRBJ1-6; D gene ambiguous. There are 16 residues in the CDR3. Trimming removed 1 base from V and 6 bases from J, with 16 bases in between. The germline V gene encodes CDR1 GTSNPN and CDR2 SVGIG (reference sequence).

V gene TRBV20-1 combines with J gene TRBJ1-6; D might be TRBD1 (5 bases). The V end lost 0 bases, the J end lost 10 bases, and 22 bases lay between the germline ends. The CDR3 runs to 17 residues. Germline assignment: CDR1 DFQATT and CDR2 SNEGSKA (reference sequence). CDR3 coding DNA: TGCAGTGCTAGAGATCGGTCGCGGGGCAGGGAGGCCTCACCCCTCCACTTT. This codes for CSARDRSRGREASPLHF.

This clonotype was recorded at least ten times. The V gene is TRBV11-2, the J gene TRBJ2-7; no definite D call. Trimming took 8 bases from V and 0 from J, leaving 17 bases between them. The CDR3 loop spans 15 amino acids. The germline V gene has CDR1 SGHAT and CDR2 FQNNGV. The CDR3 nucleotides read TGTGCCAGCGGAACCGTCCCTTTAAGCTCCTACGAGCAGTACTTC. Encoded protein: CASGTVPLSSYEQYF.

The CDR3 is CASSLTMAVRGSPLHF. CDR3 nucleotides: TGTGCCAGCAGCCTTACCATGGCAGTTAGGGGCTCACCCCTCCACTTT. V gene TRBV6-6 combines with J gene TRBJ1-6, with D maybe TRBD1 (5 bases). The CDR3 has 16 amino acids. V was clipped by 6 bases and J by 10 bases, with 22 bases between them. Germline CDR1 reads MNHNY; CDR2 reads SVGAGI (reference sequence).

This clonotype was recorded once. This CDR3 is missing its conserved last phenylalanine or tryptophan, likely due to a read error. The rearrangement links TRBV11-2 to TRBJ2-1; maybe TRBD2 (6 bases). From germline, CDR1 is SGHAT and CDR2 FQNNGV. This CDR3 has 13 amino acids. The CDR3 is CPSSLDLGTQQFS. The CDR3 coding sequence is TGTCCCAGCAGCTTAGATCTAGGGACTCAGCAGTTCTCC.

This clonotype was counted a few times. For the CDR3, the DNA is TGTGCCAGCAGTTCCACTGGACGGGCTCGGTTCTTT. Translated: CASSSTGRARFF. The chain couples TRBV28 to TRBJ1-1; D call uncertain. The V end lost 4 bases, the J end lost 14 bases, and 17 bases lay between the germline ends. Germline loops: CDR1 MDHEN, CDR2 SYDVKM. This CDR3 is built from 12 residues.